This paragraph reports one TCR beta chain. The data belong to a study of blood T cell repertoires in COVID-19. Sequenced by immunoSEQ multiplex PCR; TCRdb stores in-frame clones only, minus some. In the table there are about 480,000 clones, around 90% of which are singletons. In germline, CDR1 is SEHNR, CDR2 FQNEAQ (reference sequence). The CDR3 is 16 amino acids. V was shortened by 1 base and J by 0 bases, with 10 bases between the two germline ends. Sequenced input: PBMCs or T cells enriched from blood (not recorded which). This TCR was recovered from a young woman with acute COVID-19. The rearrangement joins TRBV7-9 to TRBJ2-4; D unclear. CDR3 region: CASSLGASLAKNIQYF. In nucleotides, the CDR3 is TGTGCCAGCAGCTTAGGGGCAAGTTTAGCCAAAAACATTCAGTACTTC.